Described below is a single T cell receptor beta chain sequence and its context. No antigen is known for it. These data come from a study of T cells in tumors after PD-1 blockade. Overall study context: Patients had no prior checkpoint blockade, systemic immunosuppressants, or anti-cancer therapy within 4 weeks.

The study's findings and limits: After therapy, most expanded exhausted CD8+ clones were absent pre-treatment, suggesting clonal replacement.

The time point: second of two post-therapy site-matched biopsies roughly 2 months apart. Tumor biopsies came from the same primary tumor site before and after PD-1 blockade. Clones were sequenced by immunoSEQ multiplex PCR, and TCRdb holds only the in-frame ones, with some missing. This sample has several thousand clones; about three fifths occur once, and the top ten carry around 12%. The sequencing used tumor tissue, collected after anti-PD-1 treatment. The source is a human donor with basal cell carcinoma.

This CDR3 is CASSSGQHNQPQHF. CDR3 in DNA: TGTGCCAGCAGCTCGGGACAGCACAATCAGCCCCAGCATTTT. The chain is built from TRBV5-6 and TRBJ1-5; TRBD1 aligns across 7 bases. CDR1 and CDR2 from the germline V gene are SGHDT and YYEEEE. This CDR3 spans 14 amino acids. With V trimmed by 3 bases and J by 3 bases, 3 bases remained unmatched.